This note documents a single T cell receptor (beta chain) sequence. Its specificity is not known. The entry originates in a study of identical twins. Study outcomes and limitations: Zero-insertion analyses were open to partial confounding by invariant MAIT and iNKT cells.

TCRdb re-derived calls from the 5' RACE reads in MiXCR, one entry per CDR3 protein. The table records a few hundred thousand distinct CDR3 sequences, roughly an eighth of them present only once. The CDR3 consists of 13 residues. V gave up 6 bases and J gave up 6 bases, with 12 bases separating them. This sample was shared with a second study, whose subject was yellow fever vaccine responses in identical twins.

The sequenced sample was CD8+ T cells sorted from blood. The chain links TRBV12-3 or TRBV12-4 to TRBJ2-1, with D unresolved. This TCR was sampled from a woman between 18 and 30 years old in good health. CDR3 residues: CASSPLVGNEQFF. The CDR3 region has the DNA TGTGCCAGCAGCCCCCTAGTGGGCAATGAGCAGTTCTTC.